This is a list of T cell receptor beta chains from one sample in a study of cytomegalovirus exposure and HLA in healthy donors. Method: immunoSEQ multiplex PCR; TCRdb's copy keeps in-frame clones and lacks some. This sample has roughly 290,000 clones, with about 90% found just once. Sequenced input: PBMCs. Receptors were obtained from a woman younger than 30 in good health and CMV-seronegative. CDR3s include the opening cysteine and the closing phenylalanine or tryptophan. D genes are given only for firm matches. Some rows have no size entry. The others give once, few or many, or a class for an expanded clone.

V gene: TRBV5-1; D gene: TRBD1; clone size: .; J gene: TRBJ1-2; CDR3 protein: CASSRTGQGAEGYTF; CDR3 DNA: TGCGCCAGCAGCCGAACGGGACAGGGGGCTGAAGGCTACACCTTC
V gene: TRBV14; D gene: TRBD1; clone size: once; J gene: TRBJ1-3; CDR3 protein: CASTAPETGVSGNTIYF; CDR3 DNA: TGTGCCAGCACCGCACCAGAAACAGGGGTCTCTGGAAACACCATATATTTT
V gene: TRBV5-1; D gene: .; clone size: .; J gene: TRBJ1-2; CDR3 protein: CASSLGPGADYGYTF; CDR3 DNA: TGCGCCAGCAGCTTGGGCCCAGGGGCCGACTATGGCTACACCTTC
V gene: TRBV29-1; D gene: .; clone size: .; J gene: TRBJ2-4; CDR3 protein: CSVVGQAGLLGAKNIQYF; CDR3 DNA: TGCAGCGTTGTTGGGCAGGCGGGGTTGCTAGGGGCCAAAAACATTCAGTACTTC
V gene: TRBV19; D gene: TRBD2; clone size: .; J gene: TRBJ2-4; CDR3 protein: CASSSTSGVLMGDIQYF; CDR3 DNA: TGTGCCAGTAGTTCGACTAGCGGGGTTTTAATGGGCGACATTCAGTACTTC
V gene: TRBV19; D gene: TRBD2; clone size: .; J gene: TRBJ2-5; CDR3 protein: CASSMRGADRETQYF; CDR3 DNA: TGTGCCAGTAGTATGCGGGGGGCTGATAGAGAGACCCAGTACTTC
V gene: TRBV14; D gene: TRBD1; clone size: once; J gene: TRBJ2-7; CDR3 protein: CASSQTGTGLYEQYF; CDR3 DNA: TGTGCCAGCAGCCAGACCGGGACAGGTCTCTACGAGCAGTACTTC
V gene: TRBV2; D gene: .; clone size: once; J gene: TRBJ1-5; CDR3 protein: CASSPDRYQPQHF; CDR3 DNA: TGTGCCAGCAGTCCGGACAGATATCAGCCCCAGCATTTT
V gene: TRBV29-1; D gene: .; clone size: .; J gene: TRBJ2-1; CDR3 protein: CSGQRGKDEQFF; CDR3 DNA: TGCAGCGGCCAGAGGGGGAAGGATGAGCAGTTCTTC
V gene: TRBV27; D gene: .; clone size: .; J gene: TRBJ2-5; CDR3 protein: CASSLFATSGNQYF; CDR3 DNA: TGTGCCAGCAGTTTATTCGCGACATCGGGGAACCAGTACTTC
V gene: TRBV5-1; D gene: .; clone size: .; J gene: TRBJ2-7; CDR3 protein: CASSLGPTSGDEQYF; CDR3 DNA: TGCGCCAGCAGCTTGGGCCCCACGTCGGGGGACGAGCAGTACTTC
V gene: TRBV4-1; D gene: .; clone size: .; J gene: TRBJ1-2; CDR3 protein: CASSQENRYGYTF; CDR3 DNA: TGCGCCAGCAGCCAAGAAAACAGATATGGCTACACCTTC
V gene: TRBV7-3; D gene: TRBD1; clone size: .; J gene: TRBJ2-1; CDR3 protein: CASSLGQGFYNEQFF; CDR3 DNA: TGTGCCAGCAGCTTAGGACAGGGTTTCTACAATGAGCAGTTCTTC
V gene: TRBV5-1; D gene: TRBD1; clone size: .; J gene: TRBJ2-7; CDR3 protein: CASSLEGQPGYEQYF; CDR3 DNA: TGCGCCAGCAGCTTGGAGGGACAGCCCGGCTACGAGCAGTACTTC
V gene: TRBV18; D gene: TRBD1; clone size: .; J gene: TRBJ2-4; CDR3 protein: CASSPQGAVGIQYF; CDR3 DNA: TGTGCCAGCTCACCACAGGGGGCAGTAGGCATTCAGTACTTC
V gene: TRBV9; D gene: .; clone size: .; J gene: TRBJ2-1; CDR3 protein: CASSEDAGRDEQFF; CDR3 DNA: TGTGCCAGCAGCGAAGATGCGGGGCGGGATGAGCAGTTCTTC
V gene: TRBV11-1; D gene: .; clone size: .; J gene: TRBJ2-7; CDR3 protein: CASSSRQMSSYEQYF; CDR3 DNA: TGTGCCAGCAGCTCTAGACAGATGAGCTCCTACGAGCAGTACTTC
V gene: TRBV6-5; D gene: .; clone size: .; J gene: TRBJ1-2; CDR3 protein: CASSYSTRNYGYTF; CDR3 DNA: TGTGCCAGCAGTTACTCGACACGGAACTATGGCTACACCTTC
V gene: TRBV10-3; D gene: TRBD1; clone size: .; J gene: TRBJ1-1; CDR3 protein: CAISQGQGVGTEAFF; CDR3 DNA: TGTGCCATCAGTCAGGGACAGGGGGTGGGCACTGAAGCTTTCTTT
V gene: TRBV9; D gene: .; clone size: .; J gene: TRBJ2-6; CDR3 protein: CASSVAGRAGANVLTF; CDR3 DNA: TGTGCCAGCAGCGTAGCCGGCAGGGCTGGGGCCAACGTCCTGACTTTC
V gene: TRBV5-4; D gene: TRBD1; clone size: .; J gene: TRBJ2-7; CDR3 protein: CASSPLGGQGSYEQYF; CDR3 DNA: TGTGCCAGCAGCCCTCTTGGGGGACAGGGTTCCTACGAGCAGTACTTC
V gene: TRBV5-1; D gene: .; clone size: .; J gene: TRBJ2-7; CDR3 protein: CASSSESYEQYF; CDR3 DNA: TGCGCCAGCAGCTCTGAGTCCTACGAGCAGTACTTC
V gene: TRBV4-1; D gene: .; clone size: .; J gene: TRBJ2-5; CDR3 protein: CASSQDRGRGETQYF; CDR3 DNA: TGCGCCAGCAGCCAAGATCGTGGGCGCGGGGAGACCCAGTACTTC
V gene: TRBV18; D gene: TRBD2; clone size: .; J gene: TRBJ2-3; CDR3 protein: CASSPGLAGIDTQYF; CDR3 DNA: TGTGCCAGCTCACCCGGACTAGCGGGTATCGATACGCAGTATTTT
V gene: TRBV7-9; D gene: .; clone size: .; J gene: TRBJ1-2; CDR3 protein: CASSWSVADYGYTF; CDR3 DNA: TGTGCCAGCAGCTGGAGTGTGGCGGACTATGGCTACACCTTC
V gene: TRBV29-1; D gene: .; clone size: .; J gene: TRBJ2-7; CDR3 protein: CSVRPSGLSPYEQYF; CDR3 DNA: TGCAGCGTTAGGCCAAGCGGACTAAGCCCCTACGAGCAGTACTTC
V gene: TRBV19; D gene: TRBD1; clone size: .; J gene: TRBJ1-2; CDR3 protein: CASSIVVPGQENYGYTF; CDR3 DNA: TGTGCCAGTAGTATAGTGGTACCGGGACAGGAGAACTATGGCTACACCTTC
V gene: TRBV2; D gene: TRBD1; clone size: .; J gene: TRBJ2-5; CDR3 protein: CASDDRASFKEQYF; CDR3 DNA: TGTGCCAGCGACGACAGGGCCTCCTTTAAAGAGCAGTACTTC
V gene: TRBV30; D gene: .; clone size: .; J gene: TRBJ2-3; CDR3 protein: CARSGGTDTQYF; CDR3 DNA: TGTGCCCGATCCGGGGGCACAGATACGCAGTATTTT
V gene: TRBV5-1; D gene: TRBD1; clone size: .; J gene: TRBJ1-2; CDR3 protein: CASSLDINRGSYTF; CDR3 DNA: TGCGCCAGCAGCTTGGATATTAACAGGGGTAGCTACACCTTC
V gene: TRBV6-5; D gene: .; clone size: .; J gene: TRBJ1-2; CDR3 protein: CASSYFDTGLPYGYTF; CDR3 DNA: TGTGCCAGCAGTTATTTCGATACAGGCCTTCCCTATGGCTACACCTTC
V gene: TRBV30; D gene: .; clone size: .; J gene: TRBJ1-2; CDR3 protein: CAWSLTFNYGYTF; CDR3 DNA: TGTGCCTGGAGTCTAACCTTTAACTATGGCTACACCTTC
V gene: TRBV27; D gene: TRBD2; clone size: .; J gene: TRBJ2-1; CDR3 protein: CASSAGGGNEQFF; CDR3 DNA: TGTGCCAGCAGCGCGGGGGGCGGGAATGAGCAGTTCTTC
V gene: TRBV5-1; D gene: .; clone size: .; J gene: TRBJ2-5; CDR3 protein: CASSFTGQETQYF; CDR3 DNA: TGCGCCAGCAGCTTTACAGGCCAAGAGACCCAGTACTTC
V gene: TRBV7-9; D gene: TRBD2; clone size: .; J gene: TRBJ2-7; CDR3 protein: CASSLLPGTSAGSSYEQYF; CDR3 DNA: TGTGCCAGCAGCTTATTACCCGGGACTAGCGCTGGGAGCTCCTACGAGCAGTACTTC
V gene: TRBV30; D gene: TRBD1; clone size: .; J gene: TRBJ1-1; CDR3 protein: CAGTGGRGTEAFF; CDR3 DNA: TGTGCCGGGACAGGGGGGCGAGGCACTGAAGCTTTCTTT
V gene: TRBV19; D gene: .; clone size: .; J gene: TRBJ2-5; CDR3 protein: CASGGGPSWETQYF; CDR3 DNA: TGTGCCAGTGGAGGGGGCCCCTCGTGGGAGACCCAGTACTTC
V gene: TRBV6-1; D gene: TRBD2; clone size: .; J gene: TRBJ2-7; CDR3 protein: CASSVAGGQSEQYF; CDR3 DNA: TGTGCCAGCAGTGTAGCGGGGGGGCAGTCCGAGCAGTACTTC
V gene: TRBV7-9; D gene: .; clone size: .; J gene: TRBJ2-1; CDR3 protein: CASSLAGGYDEQFF; CDR3 DNA: TGTGCCAGCAGCTTAGCGGGAGGATACGATGAGCAGTTCTTC
V gene: TRBV7-3; D gene: TRBD1; clone size: .; J gene: TRBJ2-3; CDR3 protein: CASSPTGGTDTQYF; CDR3 DNA: TGTGCCAGCAGCCCGACAGGGGGCACCGATACGCAGTATTTT
V gene: TRBV6-1; D gene: .; clone size: .; J gene: TRBJ2-7; CDR3 protein: CASTGGTPSYEQYF; CDR3 DNA: TGTGCCAGCACCGGGGGGACACCCTCCTACGAGCAGTACTTC
V gene: TRBV7-3; D gene: TRBD1; clone size: .; J gene: TRBJ1-1; CDR3 protein: CASSPPGQGRAFF; CDR3 DNA: TGTGCCAGCAGCCCCCCGGGACAGGGTCGGGCTTTCTTT
V gene: TRBV5-1; D gene: .; clone size: .; J gene: TRBJ2-3; CDR3 protein: CASSLGAVVGTDTQYF; CDR3 DNA: TGCGCCAGCAGCTTAGGGGCGGTCGTAGGCACAGATACGCAGTATTTT
V gene: TRBV5-1; D gene: .; clone size: .; J gene: TRBJ1-1; CDR3 protein: CASSLAWAEPEAFF; CDR3 DNA: TGCGCCAGCAGCTTGGCCTGGGCCGAACCTGAAGCTTTCTTT
V gene: TRBV7-3; D gene: TRBD1; clone size: .; J gene: TRBJ2-3; CDR3 protein: CASSSGGADTQYF; CDR3 DNA: TGTGCCAGCAGCTCAGGGGGTGCAGATACGCAGTATTTT
V gene: TRBV4-1; D gene: TRBD2; clone size: .; J gene: TRBJ2-1; CDR3 protein: CASSQDSLLGLDGRNEQFF; CDR3 DNA: TGCGCCAGCAGCCAAGATTCCCTGTTGGGACTAGACGGCCGCAATGAGCAGTTCTTC
V gene: TRBV5-5; D gene: .; clone size: .; J gene: TRBJ1-2; CDR3 protein: CASSLGTAAYGYTF; CDR3 DNA: TGTGCCAGCAGCTTGGGGACAGCAGCCTATGGCTACACCTTC
V gene: TRBV13; D gene: .; clone size: .; J gene: TRBJ1-1; CDR3 protein: CASSSINTEAFF; CDR3 DNA: TGTGCCAGCAGCTCCATTAACACTGAAGCTTTCTTT
V gene: TRBV7-8; D gene: TRBD2; clone size: .; J gene: TRBJ2-7; CDR3 protein: CASSSTLPAGLVYEQYF; CDR3 DNA: TGTGCCAGCAGCTCAACCCTCCCAGCGGGGCTCGTGTACGAGCAGTACTTC
V gene: TRBV29-1; D gene: TRBD2; clone size: .; J gene: TRBJ2-1; CDR3 protein: CSVGGGFDEQFF; CDR3 DNA: TGCAGCGTCGGCGGGGGGTTCGATGAGCAGTTCTTC
V gene: TRBV2; D gene: .; clone size: .; J gene: TRBJ2-5; CDR3 protein: CATHARTRPQETQYF; CDR3 DNA: TGTGCCACCCACGCCAGGACAAGGCCCCAAGAGACCCAGTACTTC
V gene: TRBV4-1; D gene: TRBD1; clone size: .; J gene: TRBJ1-3; CDR3 protein: CASSQDGQGFSGNTIYF; CDR3 DNA: TGCGCCAGCAGCCAAGATGGACAGGGCTTCTCTGGAAACACCATATATTTT
V gene: TRBV2; D gene: .; clone size: .; J gene: TRBJ2-5; CDR3 protein: CASREGVAGQETQYF; CDR3 DNA: TGTGCCAGTAGAGAGGGGGTCGCTGGCCAAGAGACCCAGTACTTC